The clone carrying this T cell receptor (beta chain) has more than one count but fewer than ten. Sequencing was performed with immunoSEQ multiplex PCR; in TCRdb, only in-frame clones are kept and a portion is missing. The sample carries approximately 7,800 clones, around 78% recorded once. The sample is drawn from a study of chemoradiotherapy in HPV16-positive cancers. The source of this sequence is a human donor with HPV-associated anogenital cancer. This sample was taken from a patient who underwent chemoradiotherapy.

The CDR3 is CASSLGGTNTEAFF. CDR3 nucleotide sequence: TGTGCCAGCAGCTTGGGGGGAACGAACACTGAAGCTTTCTTT. The chain combines TRBV11-3 with TRBJ1-1; D perhaps matches TRBD1 (5 bases). The CDR3 length is 14 residues. Germline assignment: CDR1 SGHNT and CDR2 YENEEA. The V end lost 3 bases, the J end lost 1 base, and 9 bases lay between the germline ends.